One and the same sample provided the 9 T cell receptor beta chains below, sequenced in a study of cytomegalovirus exposure and HLA in healthy donors. 13 Jbeta primers and 60 Vbeta primers were used for the PCR. Generated by immunoSEQ multiplex PCR, the TCRdb table keeps only in-frame clones and is missing some. The profile shows around 140,000 clones, 80% of them singletons. Sequenced input: PBMCs. The receptors were gathered from a man in his forties in good health and CMV-seronegative.

The V and J genes are TRBV9 and TRBJ1-1; perhaps TRBD1 as D (6 bases). The CDR3 runs to 15 residues. Per the germline V gene, CDR1 is SGDLS and CDR2 is YYNGEE. V lost 4 bases and J lost 0, with 13 bases in between. Written as DNA, the CDR3 is TGTGCCAGCAGCCTGGACAGCAACATGAACACTGAAGCTTTCTTT. Translated: CASSLDSNMNTEAFF.

The rearrangement joins TRBV29-1 to TRBJ2-1, with 8 nucleotides matching TRBD2. Germline CDR1 and CDR2: SQVTM and ANQGSEA. J lost 5 bases, V lost 7 bases, and 1 base had no gene match. This CDR3 region has 11 residues. In nucleotides, the CDR3 is TGCAGCGGGGGACTAGACAATGAGCAGTTCTTC. Residues: CSGGLDNEQFF.

V usage is TRBV9 and J usage is TRBJ1-4, with unresolved D. Germline V gene sequence: CDR1 SGDLS, CDR2 YYNGEE. V was trimmed by 0 bases and J by 5 bases, leaving 11 bases between them. This CDR3 is 15 amino acids long. The CDR3 DNA reads as TGTGCCAGCAGCGTAGGGACGGGATACAATGAAAAACTGTTTTTT. It is translated as CASSVGTGYNEKLFF.

J is TRBJ2-7 and V is TRBV5-5; 7 bases map to TRBD1. Germline-derived CDR1 and CDR2 are SGHKS and YYEKEE (reference sequence). V lost 3 bases and J lost 3; bases outside the gene matches: 12. The CDR3 totals 16 residues. CDR3 sequence reads: CASSSNGAGTVYEQYF. The CDR3 DNA reads TGTGCCAGCAGCTCCAACGGCGCCGGGACAGTCTACGAGCAGTACTTC.

V usage is TRBV9 and J usage is TRBJ1-2; a possible D gene is TRBD1 (6 bases). CDR1 and CDR2 from the germline V gene are SGDLS and YYNGEE. The CDR3 covers 15 residues. V gave up 4 bases and J gave up 3 bases, with 16 bases separating them. The CDR3 sequence: CASSLPREGDYGYTF. CDR3 bases: TGTGCCAGCAGCCTACCACGGGAGGGGGACTATGGCTACACCTTC.

This sequence joins TRBV19 and TRBJ2-7; TRBD2 matches at 8 bases. The V and J ends lost 3 bases and 2 bases, in that order; junction bases with no gene match: 6. Looked up from germline, CDR1 is LNHDA and CDR2 is SQIVND (reference sequence). The length of the CDR3 is 15 residues. CDR3 coding DNA: TGTGCCAGTAGTATTGAGGGTAGCGGGGCCTACGAGCAGTACTTC. Its protein is CASSIEGSGAYEQYF.

The J gene is TRBJ2-7, the V gene TRBV4-1; perhaps TRBD1 as D (5 bases). The V end lost 1 base, the J end lost 7 bases, and 17 bases lay between the germline ends. The CDR3 totals 15 residues. Germline-derived CDR1 and CDR2 are MGHRA and YSYEKL. The CDR3 reads CASSQAPYQGREQYF. The DNA for the CDR3 is TGCGCCAGCAGCCAAGCACCGTATCAGGGTCGGGAGCAGTACTTC.

This chain joins TRBV19 and TRBJ1-2; D is unclear. V gave up 3 bases and J gave up 0 bases, with 14 bases separating them. This CDR3 region has 16 residues. Germline CDR1 LNHDA, CDR2 SQIVND (reference sequence). The CDR3 DNA sequence: TGTGCCAGTAGTATTCAGTTGACACGCTCTAACTATGGCTACACCTTC. Encoded protein: CASSIQLTRSNYGYTF.

CDR3 nucleotide sequence: TGCGCCAGCAGCTTGAGTAGTGAGCAGTTCTTC. Amino acid sequence: CASSLSSEQFF. This chain joins TRBV5-1 and TRBJ2-1; no firm D call. There are 11 residues in the CDR3. Germline values: CDR1 SGHRS, CDR2 YFSETQ. The germline V and J ends were trimmed by 1 base and 9 bases, with 5 bases remaining between them.